This T cell receptor beta chain was obtained from a study of blood T cell repertoires in COVID-19. The trim removed 3 bases at V and 6 bases at J, leaving 6 bases unmatched. This CDR3 is 15 amino acids long. In germline, CDR1 is SEHNR, CDR2 FQNEAQ (reference sequence). Some clones are missing from TCRdb's copy, which holds only in-frame ones; the method was immunoSEQ multiplex PCR. This table has about 280,000 clones, 85% appearing once. This rearrangement joins TRBV7-9 to TRBJ2-1, with 9 bases fitting TRBD1. The source of this sequence is a human donor in a cohort sampled during active COVID-19. The sequenced sample consisted of peripheral blood. As DNA, the CDR3 is TGTGCCAGCAGCTTGGGGACAGGGTCAGGCAATGAGCAGTTCTTC. Translation gives CASSLGTGSGNEQFF.